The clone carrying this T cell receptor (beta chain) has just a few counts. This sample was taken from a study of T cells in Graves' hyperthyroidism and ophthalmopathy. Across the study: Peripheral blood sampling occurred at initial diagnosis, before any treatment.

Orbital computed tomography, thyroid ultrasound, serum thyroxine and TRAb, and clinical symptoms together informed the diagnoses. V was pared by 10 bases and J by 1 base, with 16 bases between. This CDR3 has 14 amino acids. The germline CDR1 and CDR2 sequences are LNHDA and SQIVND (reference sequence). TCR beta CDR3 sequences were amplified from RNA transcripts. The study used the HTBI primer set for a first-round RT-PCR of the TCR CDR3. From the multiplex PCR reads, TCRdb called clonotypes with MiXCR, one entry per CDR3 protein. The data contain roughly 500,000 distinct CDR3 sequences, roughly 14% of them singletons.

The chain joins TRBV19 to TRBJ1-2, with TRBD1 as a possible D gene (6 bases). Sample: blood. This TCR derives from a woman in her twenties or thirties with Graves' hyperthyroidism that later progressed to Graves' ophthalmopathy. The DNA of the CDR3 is TGTGCCACAGGGAGGAGGGGGTATAACTATGGCTACACCTTC. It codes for CATGRRGYNYGYTF.